This is a list of T cell receptor beta chains from one sample in a study of cytomegalovirus exposure and HLA in healthy donors. TCRdb's table, derived via immunoSEQ multiplex PCR, lists solely in-frame clones and lacks some. Here the sample spans some 130,000 clones, about 78% being singletons. Material for sequencing was PBMCs. These receptors were collected from a female donor in good health and CMV-seronegative. Both conserved end residues are part of each CDR3. The D gene is left open where the match is weak. Rows may omit the clone size; those that give it use once, few, many or a size class.

clone_size	d_call	v_call	j_call	cdr3_aa	cdr3_nt
NA	TRBD2	TRBV6-1	TRBJ2-2	CATRTSEETGELFF	TGTGCCACGCGGACTAGCGAAGAGACCGGGGAGCTGTTTTTT
NA	NA	TRBV7-9	TRBJ1-3	CASSLPGHYSGNTIYF	TGTGCCAGCAGCTTACCAGGGCACTACTCTGGAAACACCATATATTTT
few	TRBD2	TRBV4-2	TRBJ2-3	CASSQAGGPDTQYF	TGTGCCAGCAGCCAAGCGGGAGGGCCAGATACGCAGTATTTT
NA	NA	TRBV4-2	TRBJ2-2	CASSLGGIDTGELFF	TGTGCCAGCAGCCTGGGGGGTATCGACACCGGGGAGCTGTTTTTT
NA	NA	TRBV6-5	TRBJ1-2	CASTRDSYQGYTF	TGTGCCAGCACACGAGACAGCTACCAGGGCTACACCTTC
NA	TRBD1	TRBV7-8	TRBJ1-2	CASSPRGLGYTF	TGTGCCAGCAGCCCCAGGGGGCTTGGCTACACCTTC
NA	NA	TRBV11-3	TRBJ1-1	CASSPRAGNTEAFF	TGTGCCAGCAGCCCGCGGGCGGGTAACACTGAAGCTTTCTTT
NA	NA	TRBV4-3	TRBJ2-3	CASSQYSGNTDTQYF	TGCGCCAGCAGCCAATACAGCGGAAACACAGATACGCAGTATTTT
NA	TRBD2	TRBV7-6	TRBJ2-3	CASSLDRDYYTDTQYF	TGTGCCAGCAGCTTAGATAGGGACTACTACACAGATACGCAGTATTTT
once	TRBD1	TRBV6-5	TRBJ1-2	CASSTVTGVHGYTF	TGTGCCAGCAGCACCGTTACAGGGGTGCATGGCTACACCTTC
few	TRBD1	TRBV5-1	TRBJ1-2	CASSDPGQGVKGYTF	TGCGCCAGCAGCGACCCGGGACAGGGGGTGAAGGGCTACACCTTC
NA	TRBD1	TRBV19	TRBJ2-7	CASRTGGSYEQYF	TGTGCCAGTAGGACAGGGGGCTCCTACGAGCAGTACTTC
NA	NA	TRBV19	TRBJ1-5	CASSPTGYSNQPQHF	TGTGCCAGTAGCCCTACAGGGTATAGCAATCAGCCCCAGCATTTT
NA	NA	TRBV4-3	TRBJ1-2	CASSQDAVIRGYTF	TGCGCCAGCAGCCAAGACGCAGTAATCAGGGGCTACACCTTC
NA	NA	TRBV7-2	TRBJ1-3	CASTLVPSGNTIYF	TGTGCCAGCACCCTAGTCCCCTCAGGAAACACCATATATTTT
few	TRBD2	TRBV6-4	TRBJ2-3	CASSVEAGSTDTQYF	TGTGCCAGCAGTGTCGAAGCGGGGAGCACAGATACGCAGTATTTT
few	TRBD1	TRBV6-1	TRBJ1-2	CASSRDRGNYGYTF	TGTGCCAGCAGCCGGGACAGGGGGAACTATGGCTACACCTTC
NA	TRBD2	TRBV19	TRBJ2-1	CASSRTSGISNEQFF	TGTGCCAGTAGTCGGACTAGCGGGATATCCAATGAGCAGTTCTTC
NA	TRBD2	TRBV7-9	TRBJ2-1	CASSLALAGGAWFF	TGTGCCAGCAGCTTAGCACTAGCGGGGGGAGCATGGTTCTTC
NA	TRBD1	TRBV5-1	TRBJ2-7	CASSPVDRAYEQYF	TGCGCCAGCAGTCCCGTGGACAGGGCCTACGAGCAGTACTTC
NA	TRBD1	TRBV6-5	TRBJ1-1	CASSYIDRDSTFF	TGTGCCAGCAGTTATATAGACAGGGATTCAACTTTCTTT
NA	NA	TRBV7-8	TRBJ2-1	CASSLGTANEQFF	TGTGCCAGCAGCTTGGGCACGGCCAATGAGCAGTTCTTC
NA	TRBD1	TRBV29-1	TRBJ1-2	CSVGYSVTGEGGYTF	TGCAGCGTGGGGTACTCGGTAACAGGGGAAGGTGGCTACACCTTC
NA	TRBD2	TRBV2	TRBJ2-3	CASTREPTDTQYF	TGTGCCAGCACGCGGGAGCCCACAGATACGCAGTATTTT
NA	NA	TRBV5-1	TRBJ2-5	CASSLGPGTKETQYF	TGCGCCAGCAGCTTGGGACCCGGGACAAAAGAGACCCAGTACTTC
NA	TRBD2	TRBV7-3	TRBJ2-5	CASSGIAGGAQYF	TGTGCCAGCAGCGGTATAGCGGGAGGGGCCCAGTACTTC
NA	TRBD2	TRBV11-2	TRBJ2-1	CASSLGTSGPSSYNEQFF	TGTGCCAGCAGCTTAGGGACTAGCGGGCCGAGCTCCTACAATGAGCAGTTCTTC
few	NA	TRBV13	TRBJ1-3	CASSPATGSGNTIYF	TGTGCCAGCAGCCCCGCGACAGGCTCTGGAAACACCATATATTTT
NA	NA	TRBV18	TRBJ2-5	CASSPRTEGETQYF	TGTGCCAGCTCACCTAGGACAGAAGGTGAAACCCAGTACTTC
NA	NA	TRBV6-5	TRBJ1-5	CASSQSGSGQPQHF	TGTGCCAGCAGTCAATCAGGGTCCGGTCAGCCCCAGCATTTT
NA	TRBD2	TRBV5-6	TRBJ2-1	CASSETSGRKDEQFF	TGTGCCAGCAGCGAAACTAGCGGTAGGAAGGATGAGCAGTTCTTC
NA	TRBD1	TRBV19	TRBJ2-7	CASSDRDSYEQYF	TGTGCCAGTAGCGACAGGGACTCCTACGAGCAGTACTTC
NA	TRBD1	TRBV18	TRBJ1-5	CASSPTGVGNQPQHF	TGTGCCAGCTCACCGACAGGGGTCGGCAATCAGCCCCAGCATTTT
many	TRBD2	TRBV7-2	TRBJ2-7	CASSPGLAGGGEQYF	TGTGCCAGCAGCCCCGGACTAGCGGGAGGGGGCGAGCAGTACTTC
NA	TRBD1	TRBV9	TRBJ2-5	CASSGAGQGGETQYF	TGTGCCAGCAGCGGTGCCGGACAGGGAGGAGAGACCCAGTACTTC
NA	NA	TRBV19	TRBJ1-2	CASSIAGFDYGYTF	TGTGCCAGTAGTATAGCGGGGTTTGACTATGGCTACACCTTC
NA	NA	TRBV27	TRBJ1-1	CASSFEGRRGRDTEAFF	TGTGCCAGCAGTTTCGAAGGTCGGAGGGGAAGAGACACTGAAGCTTTCTTT
NA	TRBD2	TRBV27	TRBJ2-1	CASSPLAGDSYNEQFF	TGTGCCAGCAGTCCACTAGCGGGAGACTCCTACAATGAGCAGTTCTTC
NA	NA	TRBV19	TRBJ2-1	CASSLLVQNNEQFF	TGTGCCAGTAGTCTACTAGTTCAGAACAATGAGCAGTTCTTC
NA	TRBD1	TRBV10-3	TRBJ1-1	CAISADRGAEAFF	TGTGCCATCAGTGCTGACAGGGGGGCTGAAGCTTTCTTT
NA	NA	TRBV18	TRBJ1-5	CASSPNQGGAIQPQHF	TGTGCCAGCTCACCTAATCAGGGCGGAGCAATTCAGCCCCAGCATTTT
NA	TRBD1	TRBV7-2	TRBJ2-7	CASSLGGTGAYEQYF	TGTGCCAGCAGCTTAGGCGGGACAGGGGCCTACGAGCAGTACTTC
once	TRBD2	TRBV7-9	TRBJ2-5	CASQNGLEKGTQYF	TGTGCCAGCCAGAACGGACTAGAAAAGGGGACCCAGTACTTC
NA	TRBD1	TRBV9	TRBJ1-1	CASSASGTAGTEAFF	TGTGCCAGCAGCGCCTCAGGGACAGCAGGCACTGAAGCTTTCTTT
NA	NA	TRBV5-1	TRBJ2-5	CASSLAQAQETQYF	TGCGCCAGCAGCCTTGCGCAGGCACAAGAGACCCAGTACTTC
few	NA	TRBV2	TRBJ2-1	CASSEAETDNEQFF	TGTGCCAGCAGTGAAGCAGAGACTGATAATGAGCAGTTCTTC
NA	TRBD2	TRBV30	TRBJ2-3	CACRLAGRTDTQYF	TGTGCCTGTAGACTAGCGGGGCGCACAGATACGCAGTATTTT
NA	NA	TRBV4-3	TRBJ1-1	CASSQEEGNTEAFF	TGCGCCAGCAGCCAAGAAGAGGGCAACACTGAAGCTTTCTTT
NA	NA	TRBV20-1	TRBJ2-7	CSARLDEQYF	TGCAGTGCTAGGTTAGACGAGCAGTACTTC
NA	NA	TRBV11-2	TRBJ1-1	CASSLWRDTEAFF	TGTGCCAGCAGCTTGTGGAGGGACACTGAAGCTTTCTTT
NA	TRBD1	TRBV5-4	TRBJ2-5	CASSRDRQTQYF	TGTGCCAGCAGCAGGGACAGGCAGACCCAGTACTTC
few	NA	TRBV15	TRBJ2-4	CATSSIAKNIQYF	TGTGCCACCAGCAGTATCGCCAAAAACATTCAGTACTTC
NA	NA	TRBV29-1	TRBJ2-5	CSQARGNKETQYF	TGCAGCCAGGCCCGGGGAAACAAAGAGACCCAGTACTTC
NA	NA	TRBV5-6	TRBJ1-1	CASSLVNTEAFF	TGTGCCAGCAGCCTCGTGAACACTGAAGCTTTCTTT
once	TRBD2	TRBV7-8	TRBJ2-5	CASSLRLAGERGETQYF	TGTGCCAGCAGCTTAAGACTAGCGGGAGAACGAGGGGAGACCCAGTACTTC
few	NA	TRBV18	TRBJ2-3	CASSPPSGVPDTQYF	TGTGCCAGCTCACCACCGTCAGGGGTCCCAGATACGCAGTATTTT
NA	NA	TRBV6-5	TRBJ2-7	CASSYSIAARYEQYF	TGTGCCAGCAGTTACTCGATCGCGGCCCGGTACGAGCAGTACTTC